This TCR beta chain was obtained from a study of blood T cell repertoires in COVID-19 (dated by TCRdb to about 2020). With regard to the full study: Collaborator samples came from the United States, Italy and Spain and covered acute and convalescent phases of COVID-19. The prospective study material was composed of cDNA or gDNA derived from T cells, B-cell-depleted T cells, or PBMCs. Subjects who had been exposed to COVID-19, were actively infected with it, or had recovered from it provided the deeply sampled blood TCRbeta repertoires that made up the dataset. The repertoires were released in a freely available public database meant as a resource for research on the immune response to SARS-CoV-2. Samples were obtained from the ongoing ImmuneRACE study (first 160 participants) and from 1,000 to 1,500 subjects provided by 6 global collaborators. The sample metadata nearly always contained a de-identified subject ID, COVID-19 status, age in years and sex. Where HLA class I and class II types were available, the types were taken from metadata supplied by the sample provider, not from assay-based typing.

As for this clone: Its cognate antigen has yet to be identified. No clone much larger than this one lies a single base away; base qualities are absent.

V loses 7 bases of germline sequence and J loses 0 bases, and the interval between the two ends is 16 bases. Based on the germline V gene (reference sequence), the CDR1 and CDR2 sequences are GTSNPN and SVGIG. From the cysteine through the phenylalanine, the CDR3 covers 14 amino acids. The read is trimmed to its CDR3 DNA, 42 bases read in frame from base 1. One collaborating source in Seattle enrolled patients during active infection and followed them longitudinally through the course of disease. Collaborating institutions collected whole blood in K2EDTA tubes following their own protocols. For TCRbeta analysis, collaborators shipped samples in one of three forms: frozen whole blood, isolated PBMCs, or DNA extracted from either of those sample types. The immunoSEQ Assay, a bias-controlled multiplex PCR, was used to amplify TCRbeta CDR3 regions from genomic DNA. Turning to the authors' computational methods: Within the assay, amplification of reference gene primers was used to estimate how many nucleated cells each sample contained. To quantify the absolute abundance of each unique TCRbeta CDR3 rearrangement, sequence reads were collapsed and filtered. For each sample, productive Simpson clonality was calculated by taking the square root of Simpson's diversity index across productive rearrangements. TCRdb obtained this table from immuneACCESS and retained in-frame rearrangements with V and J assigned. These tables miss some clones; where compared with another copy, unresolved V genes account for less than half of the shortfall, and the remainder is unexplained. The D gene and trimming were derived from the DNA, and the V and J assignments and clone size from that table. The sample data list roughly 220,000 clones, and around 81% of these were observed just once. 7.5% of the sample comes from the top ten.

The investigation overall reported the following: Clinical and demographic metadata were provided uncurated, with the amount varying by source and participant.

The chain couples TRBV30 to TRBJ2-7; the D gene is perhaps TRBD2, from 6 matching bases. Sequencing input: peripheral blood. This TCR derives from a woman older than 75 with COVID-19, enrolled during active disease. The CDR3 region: CAFSRGRSSYEQYF. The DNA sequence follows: TGTGCCTTCTCGCGGGGCAGATCCTCCTACGAGCAGTACTTC.